The rows below give T cell receptor beta chains drawn from one sample of a study of metastatic and nonmetastatic thyroid tumors. MiXCR was used by TCRdb to re-call the PCR reads. The top ten hold 15% to 25% of the sample, which has around 23,000 clones, about 30% seen once. The material sequenced was blood. The receptors were gathered from a female donor with papillary thyroid cancer or a benign thyroid nodule (not recorded which). Some clones in this sample may be carry-over from other donors' samples. The conserved cysteine and the conserved F or W are not part of the CDR3 here. A D gene is named only where the DNA matches it firmly.

d_call v_call cdr3_aa
TRBD1 TRBV30 AWSGQGNSPLH
. TRBV3-1 ASRRISNTGELF
. TRBV4-1 ASSQEGGWTEAF
TRBD2 TRBV20-1 SARWGAREGPDEQF
. TRBV7-2 ASKPGQRDQPQH
. TRBV11-3 ASSLGLGHNTGELF
. TRBV30 AWSFRDEQF
. TRBV2 ASSETANYGYT
. TRBV6-1 ASSGYPGSSYNEQF
. TRBV3-1 ASSRSGDTQY
. TRBV28 ASSLSGSGAYEQY
TRBD1 TRBV7-2 ASSTRQGGTFRTTDTQY
TRBD1 TRBV29-1 SVAGQGNSYEQY
TRBD2 TRBV9 ASSVPAGGPVTGELF
. TRBV12-3/TRBV12-4 ASSSNEQF
. TRBV6-1 ASSGGPREQY
. TRBV5-4 ASSVDSSEAF
. TRBV19 ASSVGRSHNEQF
TRBD1 TRBV15 ATRPNPRTGTGFVNYGYT
TRBD1 TRBV9 ASSVGQTYEQY
TRBD1 TRBV18 ASSPRDRGSNQPQH
. TRBV6-1 ASRRGPSEQY
TRBD1 TRBV28 ASSRPGQGWYEQY
. TRBV6-2/TRBV6-3 ASSYPPAAISDQPPD
TRBD2 TRBV11-2 ASSPGGVAGVSYEQY